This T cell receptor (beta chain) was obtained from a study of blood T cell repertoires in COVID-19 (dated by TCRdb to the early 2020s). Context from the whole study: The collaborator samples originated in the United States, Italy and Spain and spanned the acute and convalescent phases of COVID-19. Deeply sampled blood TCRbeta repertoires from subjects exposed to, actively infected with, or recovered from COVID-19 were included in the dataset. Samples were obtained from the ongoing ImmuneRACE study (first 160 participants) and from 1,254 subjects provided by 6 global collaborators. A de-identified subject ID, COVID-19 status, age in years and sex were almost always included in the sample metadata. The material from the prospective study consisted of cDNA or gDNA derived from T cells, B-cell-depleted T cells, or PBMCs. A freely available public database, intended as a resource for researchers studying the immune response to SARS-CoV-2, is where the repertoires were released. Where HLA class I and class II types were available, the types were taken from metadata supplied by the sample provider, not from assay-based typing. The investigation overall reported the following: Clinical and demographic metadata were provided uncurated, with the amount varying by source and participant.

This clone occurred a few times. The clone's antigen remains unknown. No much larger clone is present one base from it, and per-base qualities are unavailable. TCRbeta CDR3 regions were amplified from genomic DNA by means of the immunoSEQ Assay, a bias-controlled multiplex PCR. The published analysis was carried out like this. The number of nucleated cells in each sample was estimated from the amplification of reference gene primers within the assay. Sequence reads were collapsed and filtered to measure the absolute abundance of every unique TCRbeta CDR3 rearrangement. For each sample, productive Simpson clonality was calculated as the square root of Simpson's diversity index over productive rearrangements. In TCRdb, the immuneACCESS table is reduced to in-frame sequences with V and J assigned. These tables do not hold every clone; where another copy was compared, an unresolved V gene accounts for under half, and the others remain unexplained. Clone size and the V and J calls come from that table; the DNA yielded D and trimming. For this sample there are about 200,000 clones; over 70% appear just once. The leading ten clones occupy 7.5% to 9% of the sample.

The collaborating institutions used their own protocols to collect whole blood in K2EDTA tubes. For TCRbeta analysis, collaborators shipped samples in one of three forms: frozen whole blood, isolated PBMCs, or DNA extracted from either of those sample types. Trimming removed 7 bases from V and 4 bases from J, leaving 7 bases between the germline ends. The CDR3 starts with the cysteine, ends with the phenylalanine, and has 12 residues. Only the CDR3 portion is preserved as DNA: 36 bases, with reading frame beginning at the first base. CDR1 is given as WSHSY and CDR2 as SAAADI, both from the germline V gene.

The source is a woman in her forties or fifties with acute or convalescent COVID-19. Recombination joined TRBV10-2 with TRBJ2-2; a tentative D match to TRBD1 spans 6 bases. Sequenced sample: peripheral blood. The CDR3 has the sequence CASTDSTGELFF. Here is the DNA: TGCGCCAGCACGGACAGCACCGGGGAGCTGTTTTTT.